Below, one TCR beta chain is given with its context. The sample contains more than one DNA sequence encoding this CDR3. This sample is drawn from a study of blood T cell repertoires in COVID-19. Looking at the study overall: The study drew acute and convalescent COVID-19 samples from the United States, Italy and Spain.

Clones were sequenced by immunoSEQ multiplex PCR, and TCRdb holds only the in-frame ones, with some missing. The table includes about 270,000 clones, 82% detected once. CDR1 and CDR2 from the germline V gene are KGHSH and LQKENI. Trimming at V came to 3 bases and at J to 0 bases, leaving 3 bases not matched to a gene. This CDR3 is 15 amino acids long. The chain employs TRBV18 and TRBJ1-1; 8 positions agree with TRBD1. The specimen was peripheral blood. The origin of this receptor is a woman in her late teens or twenties with acute or convalescent COVID-19. CDR3 DNA sequence: TGTGCCAGCTCACCTGGACAGGGCATGAACACTGAAGCTTTCTTT. Amino acid sequence: CASSPGQGMNTEAFF.